This T cell receptor (beta chain) is drawn from a study of T cell repertoires in cytomegalovirus infection. Whole-study findings and limits: The ex vivo response was dominated by HLA-C-restricted CMV-specific TCR beta clonotypes.

TCRdb fed the reads into MiXCR, producing one record per CDR3 protein. The sample holds about 260,000 distinct CDR3 sequences, around 15% seen once. This clonotype was found many times. The antigen remains undetermined. Trimming cost V 2 bases and J 1 base, with 11 bases left between them. This CDR3 is 14 amino acids long. In germline, CDR1 is DFQATT, CDR2 SNEGSKA (reference sequence). The sequenced sample was PBMCs. The gene calls are TRBV20-1 and TRBJ1-2; no reliable D call. The receptor was isolated from a human donor in good health (CMV status not recorded). Some clones in this sample may be carry-over from other donors' samples. Here the CDR3 DNA reads TGCAGTGCTAGAAGGCTTGACTATAACTATGGCTACACCTTC. It codes for CSARRLDYNYGYTF.